This passage covers 7 T cell receptor beta chains from one sample sequenced in a study of T cell changes during pregnancy in multiple sclerosis (dated by TCRdb to between 2018 and 2021). Library preparation employed the immunoSEQ multiplex PCR assay. TCRdb took over this immuneACCESS table, retaining in-frame rearrangements with V and J assigned. Such tables are incomplete; in checked studies, under half of the missing clones stem from an unresolved V gene, and the remainder is unexplained. Recorded for this sample are tens of thousands of clones; approximately 90% of them occurred a single time. Of the sample, approximately 6.9% is held by the ten largest clones. Sequencing used CD8+ T cells from peripheral blood mononuclear cells, obtained in the second trimester of pregnancy. The receptors derive from a female donor with multiple sclerosis, enrolled in a pregnancy study.

V usage is TRBV28 and J usage is TRBJ1-5; weak D call: TRBD1 (6 bases). The germline V gene has CDR1 MDHEN and CDR2 SYDVKM. The CDR3 consists of 16 residues. V was cut by 5 bases and J by 0 bases, with 14 bases left in between. CDR3 nucleotide sequence: TGTGCCAGCAGTCCAACCGGGACACTTAGCAATCAGCCCCAGCATTTT. Translation gives CASSPTGTLSNQPQHF.

This sequence joins TRBV28 and TRBJ1-5, with 7 bases lining up with TRBD1. The V gene's germline CDR1 is MDHEN and CDR2 SYDVKM. The CDR3 is 16 amino acids. V gave up 6 bases and J gave up 2 bases; unmatched junction bases: 10. The chain's CDR3 is CASSIVWDSGNQPQHF. CDR3 nucleotides: TGTGCCAGCAGCATTGTCTGGGACAGTGGCAATCAGCCCCAGCATTTT.

This chain links TRBV27 with TRBJ2-7; maybe TRBD1 (5 bases). The V end was cut by 4 bases, the J end by 2 bases, with 18 bases between. The CDR3 has 16 residues. The germline gives CDR1 MNHEY, CDR2 SMNVEV (reference sequence). Here the CDR3 DNA reads TGTGCCAGCAGTTACACAGGCCAAGATATTCCCTACGAGCAGTACTTC. It translates to CASSYTGQDIPYEQYF.

This chain links TRBV7-3 with TRBJ1-2; no reliable D call. Germline CDR1 and CDR2: SGHTA and FQGTGA. The CDR3 consists of 13 residues. V lost 5 bases and J 8 bases, leaving 15 bases between the germline ends. CDR3: CASSQTPGEGYTF. The DNA of the CDR3 is TGTGCCAGCAGCCAAACCCCCGGTGAGGGCTACACCTTC.

This rearrangement joins TRBV19 to TRBJ2-7, with 10 bases aligning to TRBD1. This CDR3 comprises 14 residues. V gave up 7 bases and J gave up 3 bases; unmatched junction bases: 6. Per the germline V gene, CDR1 is LNHDA and CDR2 is SQIVND (reference sequence). In DNA, the CDR3 is TGTGCCAGTAACCTGGACAGGGGGATCTACGAGCAGTACTTC. Encoded protein: CASNLDRGIYEQYF.

The V and J genes are TRBV19 and TRBJ2-7; maybe TRBD1 (5 bases). The germline CDR1 and CDR2 sequences are LNHDA and SQIVND (reference sequence). V was shortened by 3 bases and J by 4 bases, with 13 bases between the two germline ends. The CDR3 loop spans 14 amino acids. CDR3 sequence: CASSIDSRDYEQYF. CDR3 nucleotide sequence: TGTGCCAGTAGTATCGACAGCAGAGATTACGAGCAGTACTTC.

The chain is built from TRBV6-6 and TRBJ2-5; D may be TRBD2 (5 bases). Between the trimmed V and J ends, which lost 8 bases and 5 bases, there was a span of 9 bases. The V gene's germline CDR1 is MNHNY and CDR2 SVGAGI (reference sequence). This CDR3 contains 11 residues. The DNA for the CDR3 is TGTGCCAGCGATAGAGGGGAGACCCAGTACTTC. Its protein product is CASDRGETQYF.